This TCR beta chain was documented in a study of T cells in Graves' hyperthyroidism and ophthalmopathy (dated by TCRdb to between 2017 and 2020). With respect to the entire study: Peripheral blood was collected at initial diagnosis, before any treatment. Prospective prediction of ophthalmopathy was tested in an independent validation cohort of 18 hyperthyroidism patients and 17 patients who later progressed to ophthalmopathy. A discovery cohort of about a hundred patients, 43 with Graves' ophthalmopathy and roughly 59 with stable Graves' hyperthyroidism, was used to find distinguishing TCR V-J signatures. The 100 discovery patients were randomly divided into training and test sets at a 7:3 ratio. In about six Graves' hyperthyroidism patients, the study also compared T-cell repertoires from thyroid tissue with T-cell repertoires from blood. After sampling, hyperthyroidism patients received methimazole starting at 30 mg daily, and ophthalmopathy patients received high-dose intravenous methylprednisolone. The paper reports TCR Vbeta CDR3 sequencing of 135 peripheral blood samples: around 45 ophthalmopathy, approximately 74 hyperthyroidism and around 17 progressor patients.

The V and J ends are trimmed by 6 bases and 0 bases, leaving 15 bases between them. Its CDR3 holds 15 amino acids, cysteine through phenylalanine. Only the CDR3 DNA stays, 45 bases, in frame from base 1. Taken from the germline V gene, the CDR1 and CDR2 loops are SGHTA and FQGTGA. Stable Graves' hyperthyroidism was defined as the absence of progression to ophthalmopathy over 18 months of follow-up. Hyperthyroidism patients were aged 18 to 65 years and newly diagnosed, with disease duration of less than 2 months. Patients with uncontrolled infections, other autoimmune diseases, pregnancy or lactation were excluded. Diagnoses were based on clinical symptoms, serum thyroxine and TRAb, thyroid ultrasound and orbital computed tomography. Ficoll-Paque density gradient centrifugation was used to isolate PBMCs from 10 ml of fresh peripheral blood. Total RNA was extracted using Trizol reagent, and RNA quality was assessed on an Agilent 2100 Bioanalyzer.

Notes on this clonotype: It has no known antigen specificity. No much larger clone is present one base from it, and per-base qualities are unavailable.

Findings and caveats that apply to the study as a whole: In validation, the model predicted progression to ophthalmopathy a median of roughly 6.1 months before onset, with about 64% sensitivity and 72.22% specificity. Most expanded thyroid clonotypes (frequency above 0.001) were also found in blood, which suggests that blood repertoires may mirror thyroid immune responses. No statistical method was used to fix the sample size in advance, and group allocation was not hidden from the investigators. A 13 V-J signature model separated ophthalmopathy from stable hyperthyroidism, with around 91% sensitivity and roughly 82% specificity in cross-validation and 80%/75% in testing.

The TCR beta CDR3 regions were amplified from RNA transcripts. A first-round RT-PCR of the TCR CDR3 used the HTBI primer set with the Qiagen OneStep RT-PCR kit. Libraries were constructed in a second round of multiplex PCR, after which size selection and purification were carried out. Sequencing of the libraries was done on an Illumina HiSeq2000 using paired-end 100 bp reads. For the original study's pipeline: Raw data were processed with SOAPnuke, discarding reads with adapters, uncalled bases, mean Phred below 15, or no exact constant-primer or identifier match. High-quality paired reads were merged using COPE v1.2.5, and each unique nucleotide sequence was defined as a clonotype. MiTCR v1.1 was used to align the clonotypes against IMGT TRBV, TRBD and TRBJ reference segments. The analysis included only V-J combinations with a frequency above 0.0001, which together covered more than 99% of the repertoires. The TCS score was defined as the ratio of F50 (clonal expansion) to E x V (chaos), calculated using BLOSUM62-based TCRdist between CDR3 peptides within each V-J. Welch's t-statistics and random forest reduced just over 500 V-J features to 13, which were used in a naive Bayes classifier (R e1071). Clones were called with MiXCR by TCRdb after fastp trimmed the public reads at Q25, and only in-frame beta chains were retained. Rows matching on CDR3 protein sequence are summarized as one entry with the most common DNA and genes. TCRdb's processing, not the authors' own work, is the source of the V and J calls. The sample table shows a few hundred thousand distinct CDR3 sequences, and 15% to 19% are seen once. The ten most abundant clones make up around 7.5% of the sample.

This chain is built from TRBV7-3 and TRBJ2-7; the D gene is perhaps TRBD1 or TRBD2, as each covers 5 bases. Sequencing was done on a sample of blood. This TCR came from a woman in her thirties with Graves' hyperthyroidism. DNA sequence: TGTGCCAGCAGACGACCGGGACGGAACTCCTACGAGCAGTACTTC. It encodes CASRRPGRNSYEQYF.